The rows below give T cell receptor beta chains drawn from one sample of a study of blood T cell repertoires in COVID-19. Measured with immunoSEQ multiplex PCR; TCRdb has only the in-frame clones, and not every one. The profile shows some 300,000 clones, about 88% of them singletons. Material: peripheral blood. The receptors shown here come from a woman between 65 and 79 years old with COVID-19, enrolled during active disease. Each CDR3 is given with its conserved first and last residue. D genes are given only for firm matches. Not all rows give a size; the values are once, few, many and, for expanded clones, a class.

CDR3 protein | CDR3 DNA | D gene | J gene | V gene | clone size
CASSLVPKAGDSYNEQFF | TGTGCCAGCAGCTTGGTTCCTAAGGCGGGGGATTCTTACAATGAGCAGTTCTTC | TRBD2 | TRBJ2-1 | TRBV11-2 | -
CASSERSPKYGYTF | TGTGCCAGCAGTGAAAGGAGTCCGAAGTATGGCTACACCTTC | - | TRBJ1-2 | TRBV2 | -
CASSEAGGGGYGYTF | TGTGCCAGCAGTGAAGCTGGAGGTGGTGGGTATGGCTACACCTTC | - | TRBJ1-2 | TRBV6-1 | -
CATSDAPRQGRFF | TGTGCCACCAGTGATGCCCCTAGACAGGGAAGATTCTTC | TRBD1 | TRBJ2-1 | TRBV24-1 | once
CASTIGGLGYTF | TGTGCCAGCACTATCGGGGGGCTTGGCTACACCTTC | - | TRBJ1-2 | TRBV11-2 | -
CASSRALSPGELFF | TGCGCCAGCAGCCGAGCCCTTAGCCCCGGGGAGCTGTTTTTT | - | TRBJ2-2 | TRBV4-3 | -
CASSLPELTEAFF | TGTGCCAGCAGCTTGCCCGAACTGACTGAAGCTTTCTTT | - | TRBJ1-1 | TRBV5-8 | -
CASSFGGELFF | TGTGCCAGCAGTTTCGGTGGGGAGCTGTTTTTT | - | TRBJ2-2 | TRBV12-3/TRBV12-4 | -
CASSFQYTDTQYF | TGTGCCAGCAGTTTTCAGTACACAGATACGCAGTATTTT | - | TRBJ2-3 | TRBV27 | -
CASSPGLAFDEQYF | TGTGCCAGCTCCCCGGGACTAGCTTTCGACGAGCAGTACTTC | TRBD2 | TRBJ2-7 | TRBV18 | once
CASSPTRTGSTEAFF | TGTGCCAGCAGCCCCACGCGGACAGGTTCTACTGAAGCTTTCTTT | TRBD1 | TRBJ1-1 | TRBV7-2 | once
CASSLASVEQFF | TGTGCCAGCAGCTTAGCGTCGGTGGAGCAGTTCTTC | - | TRBJ2-1 | TRBV7-8 | -
CASSTRGNQPQHF | TGTGCCAGCTCTACCAGGGGAAATCAGCCCCAGCATTTT | - | TRBJ1-5 | TRBV2 | -
CASSMSTGGMGGYTF | TGTGCCAGCAGCATGTCGACAGGGGGCATGGGGGGCTACACCTTC | TRBD1 | TRBJ1-2 | TRBV7-6 | -
CASSLRPSGEETQYF | TGTGCCAGCAGCTTACGGCCTAGCGGGGAGGAGACCCAGTACTTC | TRBD2 | TRBJ2-5 | TRBV7-3 | -
CASRENIHGYTF | TGTGCCAGCAGAGAGAATATTCATGGCTACACCTTC | - | TRBJ1-2 | TRBV6-5 | -
CASRGGGRSTDTQYF | TGTGCCAGCCGAGGCGGGGGCAGGTCGACAGATACGCAGTATTTT | - | TRBJ2-3 | TRBV27 | once
CASSSSGVLAGGPNEQFF | TGTGCCAGCAGCTCCTCGGGGGTACTAGCGGGGGGACCCAATGAGCAGTTCTTC | TRBD2 | TRBJ2-1 | TRBV7-3 | -
CATSRGERDSYGYTF | TGTGCCACCAGCAGAGGAGAGAGGGACTCCTATGGCTACACCTTC | - | TRBJ1-2 | TRBV15 | once
CASSLTGSNEKLFF | TGTGCCAGCAGTTTAACAGGGAGTAATGAAAAACTGTTTTTT | - | TRBJ1-4 | TRBV6-5 | -
CASSLGSGRGNQPQHF | TGTGCCAGCAGCTTGGGAAGCGGAAGGGGCAATCAGCCCCAGCATTTT | - | TRBJ1-5 | TRBV5-6 | few
CASSYSASGGYEQYF | TGTGCCAGCAGTTACTCGGCTAGCGGGGGCTACGAGCAGTACTTC | TRBD2 | TRBJ2-7 | TRBV6-5 | -